The clone carrying this T cell receptor (beta chain) was observed many times. Its cognate antigen is unknown. The entry originates in a study of identical twins. The study, taken as a whole, reports: Findings depended on cross-sectional statistics rather than tracking the same donors. Compared with unrelated sharing, twin-shared out-of-frame alpha sequences had more low-probability sequences. Part of the zero-insertion signal could reflect confounding by invariant MAIT and iNKT cells. The models systematically underestimated how much out-of-frame TCR alpha was shared in monozygotic twins.

MiXCR, run by TCRdb on the 5' RACE reads, gives a single entry per CDR3 protein. This table has 550,000 to 800,000 distinct CDR3 sequences, about 7% appearing once. Trimming left V 2 bases short and J 6 bases short, with 9 bases between. Germline V gene lookup returns CDR1 LGHDT and CDR2 YNNKEL (reference sequence). The length of the CDR3 is 13 residues. These data also featured in a second study, about yellow fever vaccine responses in identical twins.

The rearrangement joins TRBV3-1 to TRBJ2-3; maybe TRBD1 (5 bases). The source of this sequence is a young woman in good health. Sequences were obtained from PBMCs. The CDR3 nucleotides are TGTGCCAGCAGCCAAAGGGGTGTGGATACGCAGTATTTT. It specifies CASSQRGVDTQYF.